What follows are 24 T cell receptor beta chains derived from one specimen sequenced in a study of CXCR3-negative and CXCR3-positive naive CD8 T cells. Study-level points and caveats: Relative to CXCR3-negative naive cells, CXCR3-positive naive cells had more hydrophobic TRB CDR3s.

No antigen has been identified for these receptors. TRB cDNA was prepared as libraries by UMI-labeled 5' RACE. One entry per CDR3 protein, without DNA, is what TCRdb gives after re-calling the 5' RACE reads. The table lists some 150,000 distinct CDR3 sequences. The sample comprised naive CXCR3+ CD8+ T cells from blood. Subset described: CD45RO-CCR7+CD27+CD95- naive CD8+ T cells expressing CXCR3 (TNR3+). The receptor set was obtained from a human donor in good health. Some clones in this sample may be carry-over from other donors' samples.

CDR3: CASSSWVTGSNTGELFF. This sequence joins TRBV14 and TRBJ2-2; TCRdb's D call, TRBD1, is unchecked because there is no DNA. CDR1 is SGHDN and CDR2 is FVKESK in the germline V gene. CDR3 length: 17 amino acids.

This rearrangement joins TRBV12-3 or TRBV12-4 to TRBJ2-1; the D call of TRBD1 rests on TCRdb alone, since no DNA is present to check it. The CDR3 is made up of 15 amino acids. The chain's CDR3 is CASNLRGGVYNEQFF.

The chain employs TRBV7-9 and TRBJ1-3. CDR1 and CDR2 from the germline V gene are SEHNR and FQNEAQ (reference sequence). This CDR3 spans 16 amino acids. The CDR3: CASSLGTADSGNTIYF.

The V call is TRBV2, the J call TRBJ1-4; without DNA, the TCRdb call of TRBD1 cannot be checked. This CDR3 spans 16 amino acids. Germline V gene sequence: CDR1 SNHLY, CDR2 FYNNEI. CDR3 sequence: CASSGELGPNNEKLFF. Variable domain in full (rest from reference TRBV2 and TRBJ1-4): EPEVTQTPSHQVTQMGQEVILRCVPISNHLYFYWYRQILGQKVEFLVSFYNNEISEKSEIFDDQFSVERPDGSNFTLKIRSTKLEDSAMYFCASSGELGPNNEKLFFGSGTQLSVL.

V and J are TRBV9 and TRBJ2-7. The CDR3 spans 14 residues. Germline assignment: CDR1 SGDLS and CDR2 YYNGEE. CDR3 sequence reads: CASASAASSYEQYF.

V gene TRBV6-5 combines with J gene TRBJ2-7; TCRdb's D call, TRBD1, is unchecked because there is no DNA. This CDR3 spans 14 amino acids. Germline V gene lookup returns CDR1 MNHEY and CDR2 SVGAGI. The CDR3 reads CASSLGTETYEQYF.

V gene TRBV29-1 combines with J gene TRBJ2-7. This CDR3 comprises 14 residues. Looked up from germline, CDR1 is SQVTM and CDR2 is ANQGSEA. The CDR3 loop is CSVEVAGGSYEQYF.

The V and J genes are TRBV28 and TRBJ1-4; TCRdb designates TRBD1, a call that cannot be tested without DNA. This CDR3 comprises 15 residues. Germline values: CDR1 MDHEN, CDR2 SYDVKM. Here the CDR3 reads CASSPGQGTNEKLFF.

This sequence joins TRBV7-9 and TRBJ2-7; the TCRdb D gene call, TRBD2, has no DNA to confirm it. This CDR3 contains 15 residues. Germline V gene data show CDR1 as SEHNR and CDR2 as FQNEAQ (reference sequence). The CDR3 is CASSPKTSGVPEQYF. The full variable domain, in which reference TRBV7-9 and TRBJ2-7 provide the parts outside the CDR3, is DTGVSQNPRHKITKRGQNVTFRCDPISEHNRLYWYRQTLGQGPEFLTYFQNEAQLEKSRLLSDRFSAERPKGSFSTLEIQRTEQGDSAMYLCASSPKTSGVPEQYFGPGTRLTVT.

The chain links TRBV4-1 to TRBJ2-1; TCRdb's D gene call, TRBD2, goes unchecked for lack of DNA. CDR1 MGHRA and CDR2 YSYEKL come from the germline V gene. The CDR3 has 16 amino acids. CDR3 amino acids: CASSQGTSGEIDEQFF.

This chain links TRBV21-1 with TRBJ1-6; the TRBD1 assignment by TCRdb is unverifiable without DNA. TRBV21-1 is an annotated pseudogene. The CDR3 contains 16 residues. The chain's CDR3 is CASSAGRDRNNSPLHF.

The chain's CDR3 is CASSLKSANGMETQYF. The chain joins TRBV7-9 to TRBJ2-5. The CDR3 covers 16 residues. Looked up from germline, CDR1 is SEHNR and CDR2 is FQNEAQ (reference sequence).

The chain links TRBV6-5 to TRBJ2-7. Germline V lookup: CDR1 MNHEY, CDR2 SVGAGI. The CDR3 totals 15 residues. The CDR3 region is CASRTGLYSSYEQYF.

The CDR3 loop reads CASSFSITPTYEQYF. V gene TRBV28 combines with J gene TRBJ2-7. This CDR3 spans 15 amino acids. Per the germline V gene, CDR1 is MDHEN and CDR2 is SYDVKM.

The chain couples TRBV24-1 to TRBJ2-1; the TRBD2 assignment by TCRdb is unverifiable without DNA. This CDR3 is built from 16 residues. Germline assignment: CDR1 KGHDR and CDR2 SFDVKD. CDR3 sequence reads: CATSDSAGRSYNEQFF.

V usage is TRBV11-2 and J usage is TRBJ2-7; TCRdb selects TRBD2, and the lack of DNA leaves this call unchecked. The CDR3 contains 14 residues. Per germline, CDR1 SGHAT and CDR2 FQNNGV. This CDR3 is CASSSGLNPYEQYF.

The chain recombines TRBV20-1 with TRBJ2-1. The CDR3 is 16 residues long. Germline loops: CDR1 DFQATT, CDR2 SNEGSKA (reference sequence). CDR3 sequence reads: CSASREERRPYNEQFF.

Here the CDR3 reads CASGPAGARNEQFF. The chain couples TRBV12-3 or TRBV12-4 to TRBJ2-1; TCRdb designates TRBD2, a call that cannot be tested without DNA. This CDR3 has 14 residues.

The chain joins TRBV15 to TRBJ2-5; TCRdb returns TRBD1, unconfirmable since there is no DNA. The CDR3 loop spans 15 amino acids. CDR1 and CDR2 from the germline V gene are LNHNV and YYDKDF (reference sequence). CDR3 sequence: CATSRDRGMAETQYF.

This chain connects TRBV6-6 to TRBJ2-5; TCRdb designates TRBD1, a call that cannot be tested without DNA. Germline V gene sequence: CDR1 MNHNY, CDR2 SVGAGI (reference sequence). The CDR3 runs 17 residues. This CDR3 is CASSSSVPRTIQETKYF.

The chain combines TRBV6-6 with TRBJ2-3; TCRdb's assignment of TRBD2 cannot be checked, as there is no DNA. The germline gives CDR1 MNHNY, CDR2 SVGAGI (reference sequence). The CDR3 has 15 amino acids. CDR3 amino acids: CASRKAVLLTDTQYF.

The CDR3 spells CASRGTSQETQYF. The chain is built from TRBV7-9 and TRBJ2-5; TCRdb returns TRBD2, unconfirmable since there is no DNA. Per germline, CDR1 SEHNR and CDR2 FQNEAQ (reference sequence). This CDR3 region has 13 residues.

The V and J genes are TRBV14 and TRBJ2-5; the D call of TRBD1 rests on TCRdb alone, since no DNA is present to check it. The V gene's germline CDR1 is SGHDN and CDR2 FVKESK. This CDR3 is 16 amino acids long. CDR3 protein: CASSHLRGEDQETQYF.

The genes are TRBV9 and TRBJ1-4; TCRdb calls TRBD1, which cannot be checked without DNA. There are 14 residues in the CDR3. Germline V gene lookup returns CDR1 SGDLS and CDR2 YYNGEE. Here the CDR3 reads CASSPGALEEKLFF.